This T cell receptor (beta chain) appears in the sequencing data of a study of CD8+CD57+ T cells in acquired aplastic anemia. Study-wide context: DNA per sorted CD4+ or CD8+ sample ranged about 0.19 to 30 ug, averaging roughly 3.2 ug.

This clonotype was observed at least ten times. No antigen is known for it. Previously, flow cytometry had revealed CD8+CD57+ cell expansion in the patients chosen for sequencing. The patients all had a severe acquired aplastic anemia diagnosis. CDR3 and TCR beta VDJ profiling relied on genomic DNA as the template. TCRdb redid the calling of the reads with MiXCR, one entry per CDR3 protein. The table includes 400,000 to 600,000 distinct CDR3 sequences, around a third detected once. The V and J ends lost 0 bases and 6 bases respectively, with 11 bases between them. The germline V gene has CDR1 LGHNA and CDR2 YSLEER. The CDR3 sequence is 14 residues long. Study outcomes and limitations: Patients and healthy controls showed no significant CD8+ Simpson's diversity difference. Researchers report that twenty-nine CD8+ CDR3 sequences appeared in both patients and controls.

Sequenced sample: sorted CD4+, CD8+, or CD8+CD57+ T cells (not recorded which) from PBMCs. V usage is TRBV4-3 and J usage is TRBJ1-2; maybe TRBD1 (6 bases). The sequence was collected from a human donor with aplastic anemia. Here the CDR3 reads CASSQDPGADGYTF. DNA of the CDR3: TGCGCCAGCAGCCAAGATCCAGGGGCGGATGGCTACACCTTC.